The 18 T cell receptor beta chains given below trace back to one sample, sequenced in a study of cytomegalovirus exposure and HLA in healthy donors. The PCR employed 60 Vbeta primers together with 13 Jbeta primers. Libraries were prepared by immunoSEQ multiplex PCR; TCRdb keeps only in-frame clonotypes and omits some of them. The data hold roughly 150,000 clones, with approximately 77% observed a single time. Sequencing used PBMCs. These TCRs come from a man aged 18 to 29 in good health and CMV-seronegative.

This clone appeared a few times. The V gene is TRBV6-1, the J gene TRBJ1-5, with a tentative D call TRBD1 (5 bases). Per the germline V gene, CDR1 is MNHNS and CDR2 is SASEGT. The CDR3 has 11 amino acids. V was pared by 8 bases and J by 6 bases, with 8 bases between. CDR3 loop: CASSGRQPQHF. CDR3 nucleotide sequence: TGTGCCAGCTCAGGGCGTCAGCCCCAGCATTTT.

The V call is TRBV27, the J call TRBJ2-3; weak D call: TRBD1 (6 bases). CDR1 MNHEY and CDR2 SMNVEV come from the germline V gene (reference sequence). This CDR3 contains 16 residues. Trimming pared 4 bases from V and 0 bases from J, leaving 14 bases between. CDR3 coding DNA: TGTGCCAGCAGTTCCTCCCCCCAGGGGAGCACAGATACGCAGTATTTT. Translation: CASSSSPQGSTDTQYF.

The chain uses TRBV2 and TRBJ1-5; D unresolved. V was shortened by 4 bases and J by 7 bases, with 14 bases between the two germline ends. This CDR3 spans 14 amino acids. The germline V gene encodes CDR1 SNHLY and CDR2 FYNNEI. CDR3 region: CASSGGGLRQPQHF. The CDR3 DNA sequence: TGTGCCAGCAGTGGAGGTGGGTTGCGGCAGCCCCAGCATTTT.

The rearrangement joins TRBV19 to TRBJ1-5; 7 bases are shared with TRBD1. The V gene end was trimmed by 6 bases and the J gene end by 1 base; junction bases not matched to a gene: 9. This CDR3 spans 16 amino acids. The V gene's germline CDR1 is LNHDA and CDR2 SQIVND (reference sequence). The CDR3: CASRYSGTESNQPQHF. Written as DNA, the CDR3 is TGTGCCAGTAGATATTCTGGGACAGAAAGCAATCAGCCCCAGCATTTT.

The DNA for the CDR3 is TGTGCCAGCAGTTACTCGGGGACAGGGGAGGAGACCCAGTACTTC. Its protein is CASSYSGTGEETQYF. The chain carries TRBV6-6 and TRBJ2-5; the match to TRBD1 covers 10 bases. Germline loops: CDR1 MNHNY, CDR2 SVGAGI (reference sequence). The CDR3 is made up of 15 amino acids. The V segment lost 0 bases and the J segment 5 bases; nucleotides outside the gene matches: 3.

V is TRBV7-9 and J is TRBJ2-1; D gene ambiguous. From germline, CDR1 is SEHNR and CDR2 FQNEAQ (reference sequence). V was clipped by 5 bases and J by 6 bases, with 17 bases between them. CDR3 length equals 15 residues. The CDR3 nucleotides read TGTGCCAGCAGCCACGGGTACGCGGTAGGCAATGAGCAGTTCTTC. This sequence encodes CASSHGYAVGNEQFF.

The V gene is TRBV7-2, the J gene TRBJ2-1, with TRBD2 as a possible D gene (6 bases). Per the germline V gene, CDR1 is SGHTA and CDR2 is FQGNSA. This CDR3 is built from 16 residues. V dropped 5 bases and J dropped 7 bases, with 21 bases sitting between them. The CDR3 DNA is TGTGCCAGCAGCCCAGGGCGGGGTAGAGAGAGGAATGAGCAGTTCTTC. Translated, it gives CASSPGRGRERNEQFF.

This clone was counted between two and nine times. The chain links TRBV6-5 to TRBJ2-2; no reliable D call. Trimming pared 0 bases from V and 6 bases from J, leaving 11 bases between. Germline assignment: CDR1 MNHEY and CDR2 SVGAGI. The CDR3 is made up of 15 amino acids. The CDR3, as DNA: TGTGCCAGCAGTTACTCTAGCCCGCCGGCCGGGGAGCTGTTTTTT. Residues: CASSYSSPPAGELFF.

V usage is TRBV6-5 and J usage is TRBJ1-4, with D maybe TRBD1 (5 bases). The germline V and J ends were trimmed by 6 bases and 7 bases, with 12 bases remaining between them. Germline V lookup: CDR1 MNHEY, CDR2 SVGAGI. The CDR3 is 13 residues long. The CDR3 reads CASRQGVAEKLFF. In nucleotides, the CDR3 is TGTGCCAGCAGGCAGGGTGTAGCTGAAAAACTGTTTTTT.

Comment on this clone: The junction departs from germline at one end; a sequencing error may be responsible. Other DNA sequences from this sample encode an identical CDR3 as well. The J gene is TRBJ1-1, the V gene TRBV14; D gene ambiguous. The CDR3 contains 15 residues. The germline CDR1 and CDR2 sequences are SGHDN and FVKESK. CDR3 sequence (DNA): TGTGCCAGCAGTCAAGCAGTATTACGCGGCACTGAAGCTTTCTTT. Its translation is CASSQAVLRGTEAFF. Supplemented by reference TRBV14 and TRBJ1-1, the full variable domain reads EAGVTQFPSHSVIEKGQTVTLRCDPISGHDNLYWYRRVMGKEIKFLLHFVKESKQDESGMPNNRFLAERTGGTYSTLKVQPAELEDSGVYFCASSQAVLRGTEAFFGQGTRLTVV.

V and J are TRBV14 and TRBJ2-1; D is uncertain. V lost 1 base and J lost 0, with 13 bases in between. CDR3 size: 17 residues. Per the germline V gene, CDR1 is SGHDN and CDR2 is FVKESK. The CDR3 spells CASSQAPGLSSYNEQFF. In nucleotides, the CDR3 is TGTGCCAGCAGCCAAGCGCCAGGCCTAAGCTCCTACAATGAGCAGTTCTTC.

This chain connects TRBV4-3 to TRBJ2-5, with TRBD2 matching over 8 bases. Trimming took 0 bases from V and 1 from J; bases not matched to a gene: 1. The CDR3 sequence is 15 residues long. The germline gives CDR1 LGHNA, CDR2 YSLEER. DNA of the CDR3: TGCGCCAGCAGCCAAGATCGGGGGGGCCAAGAGACCCAGTACTTC. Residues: CASSQDRGGQETQYF.

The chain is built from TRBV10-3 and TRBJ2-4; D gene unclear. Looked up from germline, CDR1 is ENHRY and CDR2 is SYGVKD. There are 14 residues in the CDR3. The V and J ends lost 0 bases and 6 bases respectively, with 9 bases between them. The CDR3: CAISESLGRNIQYF. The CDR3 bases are TGTGCCATCAGTGAGTCGCTAGGTCGAAACATTCAGTACTTC.

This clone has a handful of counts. In nucleotides, the CDR3 is TGTGCCAGCAGCCAAGGGGGACTACCGAACGGTCCTAGCACAGATACGCAGTATTTT. The encoded protein is CASSQGGLPNGPSTDTQYF. The chain couples TRBV14 to TRBJ2-3; 7 positions match TRBD2. Germline CDR1 is SGHDN and CDR2 is FVKESK. This CDR3 has 19 residues. V shed 1 base and J 0 bases; nucleotides not matched to a gene: 13.

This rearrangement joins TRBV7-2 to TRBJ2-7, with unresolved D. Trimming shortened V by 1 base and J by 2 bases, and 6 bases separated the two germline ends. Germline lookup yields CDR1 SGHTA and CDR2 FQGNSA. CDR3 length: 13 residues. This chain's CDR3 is CASSLVTAYEQYF. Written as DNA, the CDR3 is TGTGCCAGCAGCTTAGTCACTGCCTACGAGCAGTACTTC.

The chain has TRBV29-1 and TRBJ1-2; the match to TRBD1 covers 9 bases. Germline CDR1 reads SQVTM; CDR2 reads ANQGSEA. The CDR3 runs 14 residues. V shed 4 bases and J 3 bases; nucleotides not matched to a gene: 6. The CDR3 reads CSVVDRGEDYGYTF. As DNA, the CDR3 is TGCAGCGTTGTGGACAGGGGCGAAGACTATGGCTACACCTTC.

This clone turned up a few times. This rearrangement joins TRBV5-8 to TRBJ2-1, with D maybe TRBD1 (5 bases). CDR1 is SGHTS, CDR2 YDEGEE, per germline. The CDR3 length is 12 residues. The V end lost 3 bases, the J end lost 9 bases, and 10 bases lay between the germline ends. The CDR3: CASSSGLGEQFF. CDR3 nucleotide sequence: TGTGCCAGCAGCTCAGGGCTGGGTGAGCAGTTCTTC.

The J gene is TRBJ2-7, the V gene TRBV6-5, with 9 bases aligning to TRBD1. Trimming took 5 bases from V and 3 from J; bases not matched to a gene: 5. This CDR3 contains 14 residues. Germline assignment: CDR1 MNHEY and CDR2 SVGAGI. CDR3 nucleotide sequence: TGTGCCAGCAGTGCCGGGACAGGGATCTACGAGCAGTACTTC. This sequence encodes CASSAGTGIYEQYF.